What follows are 12 T cell receptor beta chains derived from one specimen sequenced in a study of HIV-infected patients and healthy controls. From the 5' RACE reads, TCRdb called clonotypes with MiXCR, one entry per CDR3 protein. This table has fewer than 20,000 distinct CDR3 sequences, roughly 19% appearing once. Sequencing input: CD8+ T cells from blood. The receptor source for this set is a human donor in good health.

This clonotype has at least ten counts. CDR3 sequence reads: CASSYSIQGAGEAFF. The CDR3 DNA reads TGTGCCAGCAGTTACTCGATCCAGGGGGCTGGTGAAGCTTTCTTT. The chain couples TRBV6-5 to TRBJ1-1, with 8 bases that match TRBD1. Trimming took 0 bases from V and 7 from J; bases not matched to a gene: 7. The length of the CDR3 is 15 residues. Germline loops: CDR1 MNHEY, CDR2 SVGAGI.

The sample holds many counts of this clonotype. The CDR3 DNA sequence: TGTGCCAGCAGTTACCTGGGGAGCACAGATACGCAGTATTTT. It codes for CASSYLGSTDTQYF. The gene calls are TRBV6-5 and TRBJ2-3; D unresolved. The germline gives CDR1 MNHEY, CDR2 SVGAGI. Trimming pared 2 bases from V and 0 bases from J, leaving 6 bases between. The CDR3 runs to 14 residues.

This clonotype was seen at least ten times. The chain carries TRBV27 and TRBJ1-1; D possibly corresponds to TRBD1 (6 bases). Germline V gives CDR1 MNHEY, CDR2 SMNVEV (reference sequence). The ends were cut back, 2 bases at V and 0 bases at J, with 19 bases in the middle. There are 18 residues in the CDR3. The CDR3 here is CASSLAYRVGGVNTEAFF. CDR3 nucleotide sequence: TGTGCCAGCAGTTTAGCTTACAGGGTAGGGGGGGTGAACACTGAAGCTTTCTTT.

The sample holds a few counts of this clonotype. The gene calls are TRBV29-1 and TRBJ1-2, with 10 bases matching TRBD1. Germline-derived CDR1 and CDR2 are SQVTM and ANQGSEA. This CDR3 contains 14 residues. V lost 5 bases, J lost 3 bases, and 6 bases stayed unmatched. CDR3 protein: CSVTGTGADYGYTF. The CDR3 DNA reads TGCAGCGTTACGGGGACAGGGGCTGACTATGGCTACACCTTC.

This clonotype was seen at least ten times. This chain joins TRBV5-6 and TRBJ1-1; D unclear. The germline CDR1 and CDR2 sequences are SGHDT and YYEEEE. The CDR3 sequence is 14 residues long. V lost 0 bases and J 0 bases, leaving 6 bases between the germline ends. Here the CDR3 DNA reads TGTGCCAGCAGCTTGGTGAGGGTGAACACTGAAGCTTTCTTT. Encoded protein: CASSLVRVNTEAFF.

V usage is TRBV6-5 and J usage is TRBJ2-3; 9 bases match TRBD2. This CDR3 is built from 13 residues. Germline CDR1 is MNHEY and CDR2 is SVGAGI. The V and J ends lost 2 bases and 8 bases, in that order; junction bases with no gene match: 2. The CDR3 is CASSYLTSGTQYF. The CDR3 DNA reads as TGTGCCAGCAGTTACCTGACTAGCGGTACGCAGTATTTT.

This chain joins TRBV29-1 and TRBJ2-1; perhaps TRBD2 as D (5 bases). This CDR3 contains 11 residues. The V end lost 3 bases, the J end lost 10 bases, and 10 bases lay between the germline ends. Germline CDR1 SQVTM, CDR2 ANQGSEA. CDR3 in amino acids: CSVERRGEQFF. The CDR3, as DNA: TGCAGCGTTGAGAGGCGAGGGGAGCAGTTCTTC.

The chain couples TRBV15 to TRBJ2-3, with 11 nucleotides matching TRBD2. The length of the CDR3 is 15 residues. The V and J ends lost 4 bases and 1 base, in that order; junction bases with no gene match: 1. CDR1 is LNHNV, CDR2 YYDKDF, per germline (reference sequence). The CDR3 DNA reads as TGTGCCACCAGCATAGCGGGAGGGGGCACAGATACGCAGTATTTT. This translates into CATSIAGGGTDTQYF.

This clonotype was seen ten or more times. This chain connects TRBV4-1 to TRBJ2-1, with no clear D. The V gene lost 7 bases and the J gene lost 4 bases, with 8 bases spanning the gap. This CDR3 contains 12 residues. Per germline, CDR1 MGHRA and CDR2 YSYEKL. The CDR3 here is CASKGTYNEQFF. CDR3 coding DNA: TGCGCCAGCAAAGGAACGTACAATGAGCAGTTCTTC.

In DNA form, the CDR3 reads TGTGCCAGCAGCTTAACCTTGAGGAATGAGCAGTTCTTC. Protein: CASSLTLRNEQFF. The V and J genes are TRBV7-8 and TRBJ2-1; D not certain. This CDR3 has 13 residues. V lost 2 bases, J lost 7 bases, and 9 bases lay in between. Germline V gene lookup returns CDR1 SGHVS and CDR2 FQNEAQ. The full variable domain, its missing parts supplied by reference TRBV7-8 and TRBJ2-1, is GAGVSQSPRYKVAKRGQDVALRCDPISGHVSLFWYQQALGQGPEFLTYFQNEAQLDKSGLPSDRFFAERPEGSVSTLKIQRTQQEDSAVYLCASSLTLRNEQFFGPGTRLTVL.

This clonotype was counted between two and nine times. The chain joins TRBV6-5 to TRBJ2-5, with a tentative D call TRBD2 (6 bases). V lost 8 bases and J lost 5, with 21 bases in between. The length of the CDR3 is 15 residues. Germline assignment: CDR1 MNHEY and CDR2 SVGAGI. This chain's CDR3 is CASGESSGTRETQYF. The DNA of the CDR3 is TGTGCCAGCGGTGAGAGTAGCGGAACAAGGGAGACCCAGTACTTC.

In this sample, this clonotype turned up many times. The chain employs TRBV6-4 and TRBJ2-1, with 10 bases fitting TRBD2. From germline, CDR1 is MRHNA and CDR2 SNTAGT. This CDR3 region has 15 residues. The ends lost 4 bases at V and 0 bases at J; junction bases unmatched: 0. CDR3 in amino acids: CASSGTSGSYNEQFF. The DNA of the CDR3 is TGTGCCAGCAGTGGGACTAGCGGCTCCTACAATGAGCAGTTCTTC.